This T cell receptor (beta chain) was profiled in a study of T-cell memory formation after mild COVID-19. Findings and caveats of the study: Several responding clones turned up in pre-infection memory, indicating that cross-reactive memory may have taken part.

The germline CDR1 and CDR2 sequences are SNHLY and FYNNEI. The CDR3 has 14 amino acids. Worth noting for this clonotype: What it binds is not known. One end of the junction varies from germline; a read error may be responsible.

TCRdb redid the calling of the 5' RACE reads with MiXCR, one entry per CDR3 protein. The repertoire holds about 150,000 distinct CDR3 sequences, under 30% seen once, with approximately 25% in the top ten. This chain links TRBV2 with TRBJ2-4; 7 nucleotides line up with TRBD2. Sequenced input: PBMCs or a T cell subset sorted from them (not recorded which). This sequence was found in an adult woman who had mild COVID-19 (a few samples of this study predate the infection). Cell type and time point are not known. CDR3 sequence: CASREAGLVSIQYF. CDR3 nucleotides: TGTGCCAGCAGGGAAGCGGGACTGGTGAGCATTCAGTACTTC.